This TCR beta chain appears in the sequencing data of a study of PD-L1 blockade in urothelial cancer (TCRdb year 2017). For the study in its entirety: Every patient began therapy around 2014 and was given atezolizumab 1,200 mg intravenously every 3 weeks. In the same patients, whole exome sequencing and RNA sequencing of pretreatment tumors were performed in addition to TCR sequencing. An ECOG performance status of 0 or 1 was recorded for the patients, and 0 to 3 prior chemotherapy regimens had been received by the patients. Pretreatment tumor samples, along with matched peripheral blood serially collected before and after atezolizumab treatment, were subjected to TCR sequencing. Some 29 patients had pretreatment blood TCR-seq, about 25 had at least one posttreatment blood collection, and about 25 had tumor TCR-seq. Twenty-five of 29 patients were identified as males with urothelial cancer of bladder origin, and a prior smoking history was reported by 18 of 29 patients. A median of roughly 140,000 T cells and just over 80,000 unique TCRs was obtained from blood samples, and a median clonality of roughly 0.08 was observed. Somatic, immune and clinical correlates of response to PD-L1 blockade with atezolizumab in urothelial cancer were the focus of an exploratory multi-omic analysis. Durable clinical benefit was defined as a progression-free survival longer than 6 months, and TCR features were additionally tested against progression-free survival and overall survival. Blood samples were analyzed at two time points: 3 weeks after treatment start (second dose) and 6 weeks after treatment start. Durable clinical benefit was achieved by nine patients and was not achieved by 20 patients. Overall study results and their limits: Small sample size (n ≈ 30) and many exploratory analyses mean the results are intended to be hypothesis-generating. Greater expansion of tumor-associated TCR clones in peripheral blood 3 weeks after the start of treatment was observed in patients with durable benefit (n of about 21, p = 0.022). A pretreatment peripheral blood TCR clonality below the median was linked to improved progression-free and overall survival.

Each PCR received spiked-in synthetic TCR analog templates so that absolute template abundance could be estimated from read counts. The immunoSEQ assay was used to amplify TCRbeta CDR3 regions from genomic DNA with bias-controlled V and J gene primers. Rearranged TCRbeta segments were sequenced at approximately 20X coverage. As for the original processing: Clustering was used to correct sequencing errors, and CDR3s were annotated against IMGT to assign V, D and J genes. Out-of-frame and stop-codon sequences were excluded, and only productive TCRbeta rearrangements were used in downstream analyses. To compute clonality, Shannon entropy was normalized by the log of the number of unique productive sequences and then subtracted from one. Fisher's exact test with Benjamini-Hochberg correction, using a cutoff of adjusted p below 0.01, was how clones that differed between time points or between blood and tumor were identified. The table comes from immuneACCESS by way of TCRdb, which keeps in-frame sequences with V and J called. Part of the clones is missing from these tables; in studies checked, under half for an unresolved V gene and the rest for unknown reasons. The V and J calls and clone size were taken over from that table, and D and trimming were inferred from the DNA. This sample is represented by roughly 54,000 clones; around 88% of them were singletons. The top ten clonotypes cover approximately 14% of the sample.

CDR1 and CDR2 (KGHSH, LQKENI) derive from the germline V gene. The cysteine opens and the phenylalanine closes a CDR3 of 15 amino acids. Only the CDR3 region is kept as DNA, spanning 45 bases read in frame from base 1. The V and J ends are trimmed by 0 bases and 4 bases, leaving 12 bases between them. Regarding this clone: The target of this receptor is not known. Per-base qualities were not stored, and no clone one base away is much larger.

This specimen's time point label, per the study, means: pretreatment peripheral blood. A cohort of around 28 patients with locally advanced or metastatic urothelial carcinoma, treated at Memorial Sloan Kettering on a trial protocol, was included. Peripheral blood mononuclear cells were collected pretreatment and during treatment, with between 1 and 8 total time points per patient. The Qiagen DNeasy Blood extraction kit was used to purify genomic DNA from total PBMCs and tumor samples. PBMCs were collected pretreatment and during treatment, and were isolated and stored as previously described. The source of this sequence is a woman aged 55-70 years with urothelial cancer. This chain is built from TRBV18 and TRBJ1-2; the D region possibly corresponds to TRBD1 (5 bases align). The source was PBMCs, collected around atezolizumab (anti-PD-L1) treatment. The CDR3 region: CASSPPSQEIYGYTF. The nucleotides are TGTGCCAGCTCACCACCTTCACAGGAGATCTATGGCTACACCTTC. Reference TRBV18 and TRBJ1-2 genes cover what lies past the CDR3, so the full variable domain is NAGVMQNPRHLVRRRGQEARLRCSPMKGHSHVYWYRQLPEEGLKFMVYLQKENIIDESGMPKERFSAEFPKEGPSILRIQQVVRGDSAAYFCASSPPSQEIYGYTFGSGTRLTVV.